These 6 T cell receptor beta chains were all obtained from the same sample, sequenced in a study of blood T cells in healthy people across ages. A second PCR, run for roughly 6 to 11 cycles, used a sample-barcoded 5' primer plus a J-beta primer mix. Each CDR3 protein is one row after TCRdb ran MiXCR on the 5' RACE reads. The sample yields roughly 1,800,000 distinct CDR3 sequences, about 49% seen once. Sequenced sample: blood. Receptors originate from a woman in her 40s in good health.

The V and J genes are TRBV2 and TRBJ2-3, with D possibly matching TRBD1 (6 bases). Germline CDR1 and CDR2: SNHLY and FYNNEI. With 8 bases removed from V and 6 bases from J, the gap between germline ends came to 12 bases. The CDR3 loop spans 12 amino acids. The CDR3 region has the DNA TGTGCCAGCTTTGTTCAGGGGGATACGCAGTATTTT. Protein sequence: CASFVQGDTQYF.

This chain joins TRBV20-1 and TRBJ2-1; 8 positions agree with TRBD1. The CDR3 has 14 residues. The V and J ends lost 6 bases and 5 bases, in that order; junction bases with no gene match: 9. Germline V gives CDR1 DFQATT, CDR2 SNEGSKA (reference sequence). CDR3 nucleotide sequence: TGCAGTGCCCGGACAGGGACTGATCACAATGAGCAGTTCTTC. Its protein product is CSARTGTDHNEQFF.

A note on this clonotype: This CDR3 fails to terminate in the conserved phenylalanine or tryptophan, so it likely reflects a read error. The chain has TRBV7-9 and TRBJ2-3; D is ambiguous. V was cut by 2 bases and J by 0 bases, with 9 bases left in between. Germline V gives CDR1 SEHNR, CDR2 FQNEAQ (reference sequence). The CDR3 is 15 residues long. CDR3 loop: CASSLLGGSTDTQYS. In DNA, the CDR3 is TGTGCCAGCAGCTTACTGGGCGGAAGCACAGATACGCAGTATTCT.

The chain combines TRBV6-2 or TRBV6-3 with TRBJ2-3; 12 bases fit TRBD2. The V segment lost 5 bases and the J segment 13 bases; nucleotides outside the gene matches: 7. CDR1 MNHEY and CDR2 SVGEGT come from the germline V gene. This CDR3 contains 13 residues. The DNA of the CDR3 is TGTGCCAGCAGTGGACTAGCGGGGACTCCTGAGTATTTT. Translated: CASSGLAGTPEYF.

The chain couples TRBV9 to TRBJ2-3, with D perhaps TRBD1 or TRBD2 (5 bases each). From germline, CDR1 is SGDLS and CDR2 YYNGEE. The CDR3 is 13 residues long. Trimming cost V 0 bases and J 9 bases, with 11 bases left between them. The CDR3 reads CASSVVGEGTQYF. CDR3 bases: TGTGCCAGCAGCGTAGTTGGCGAGGGGACGCAGTATTTT.

This rearrangement joins TRBV7-2 to TRBJ1-2; D gene unclear. The CDR3 consists of 12 residues. CDR1 is SGHTA and CDR2 is FQGNSA in the germline V gene. Deletions cut 8 bases from V and 5 bases from J, with 12 bases between. The CDR3 sequence is CASQRLGYGYTF. The DNA for the CDR3 is TGTGCCAGCCAAAGGCTGGGATATGGCTACACCTTC.